Following are 29 T cell receptor beta chains from one sample sequenced in a study of T cells in Graves' hyperthyroidism and ophthalmopathy. Researchers amplified the TCR beta CDR3 regions from RNA transcripts. Using the HTBI primer set, a first-round RT-PCR was run on the TCR CDR3. MiXCR, applied by TCRdb to the multiplex PCR reads, yields one record per CDR3 protein. Of around 620,000 distinct CDR3 sequences detected, approximately 15% appear once; the ten largest clones hold roughly 7.7%. Sequences were obtained from blood. These receptors were taken from a woman in her late teens or twenties with Graves' ophthalmopathy.

For this clonotype: A read error is possible here, since a much larger clone lies one base away. This chain joins TRBV11-1 and TRBJ2-1; possibly TRBD2 for D (6 bases). CDR1 is SGHAT, CDR2 FQDESV, per germline (reference sequence). CDR3 length equals 16 residues. CDR3 amino acids: CASSRLRLEVGNERFF. The CDR3 DNA reads as TGTGCCAGCAGCCGACTTCGACTAGAAGTAGGCAATGAGCGGTTCTTC.

V and J are TRBV7-2 and TRBJ1-6, with TRBD1 matching 7 bases. The J segment lost 3 bases and the V segment lost 4 bases, leaving 9 bases of the junction unmatched. This CDR3 spans 17 amino acids. Germline V gene lookup returns CDR1 SGHTA and CDR2 FQGNSA. CDR3: CASSSKARGDYNSPLHF. The CDR3 nucleotides read TGTGCCAGCAGCTCAAAGGCCAGGGGGGACTATAATTCACCCCTCCACTTT.

Only a few counts were recorded for this clonotype. The rearrangement joins TRBV9 to TRBJ2-3, with D possibly TRBD1 on 6 matching bases. Trimming took off 0 bases at V and 0 bases at J, with 8 bases between the two ends. The CDR3 extends over 15 amino acids. Germline assignment: CDR1 SGDLS and CDR2 YYNGEE. The CDR3: CASSVGTVSTDTQYF. CDR3 nucleotides: TGTGCCAGCAGCGTAGGGACAGTTAGCACAGATACGCAGTATTTT.

About this clonotype: A much larger clone sits a single nucleotide away, making a read error possible. This chain links TRBV7-2 with TRBJ2-7; D assignment may be TRBD1 or TRBD2 (5 bases each). The CDR3 is 16 amino acids. Germline V gene lookup returns CDR1 SGHTA and CDR2 FQGNSA. CDR3: CASSLGTGSGTYEQHF. Here the CDR3 DNA reads TGTGCCAGCAGCTTGGGAACAGGCTCCGGGACCTACGAGCAGCACTTC.

This clonotype was found many times. J is TRBJ2-5 and V is TRBV20-1, with TRBD2 matching over 14 bases. There are 16 residues in the CDR3. V was pared by 5 bases and J by 2 bases, with 7 bases of the junction left unmatched. Looked up from germline, CDR1 is DFQATT and CDR2 is SNEGSKA (reference sequence). The CDR3 DNA follows: TGCAGTGCTTTTGGGACTAGCGGGAGCCGGCAAGAGACCCAGTACTTC. Its translation is CSAFGTSGSRQETQYF.

The chain combines TRBV3-1 with TRBJ1-5, with no clear D. This CDR3 has 14 amino acids. Germline V gene sequence: CDR1 LGHDT, CDR2 YNNKEL (reference sequence). Trimming pared 4 bases from V and 4 bases from J, leaving 11 bases between. DNA for the CDR3: TGTGCCAGCAGCCCCAACTTGGGGAATCAGCCCCAGCATTTT. Residues: CASSPNLGNQPQHF.

This clonotype appeared many times. The J gene is TRBJ2-3, the V gene TRBV20-1; possibly TRBD2 for D (5 bases). Germline CDR1 is DFQATT and CDR2 is SNEGSKA (reference sequence). Trimming took 1 base from V and 4 from J, leaving 12 bases between them. CDR3 length: 14 amino acids. The CDR3 DNA follows: TGCAGTGCTAGAGTAGCCCGGGGTTCAGATACGCAGTATTTT. As protein: CSARVARGSDTQYF.

This clonotype has ten or more counts. This chain links TRBV7-8 with TRBJ2-7; 7 positions match TRBD2. From germline, CDR1 is SGHVS and CDR2 FQNEAQ. Trimming took 3 bases from V and 1 from J; bases not matched to a gene: 3. This CDR3 is 14 amino acids long. This chain's CDR3 is CASSLSGGSYEQYF. The CDR3 DNA is TGTGCCAGCAGCTTGTCGGGAGGATCCTACGAGCAGTACTTC.

Ten or more counts support this clonotype. The chain joins TRBV14 to TRBJ2-7, with 7 bases identical to TRBD1. In germline, CDR1 is SGHDN, CDR2 FVKESK. This CDR3 contains 18 residues. V was clipped by 2 bases and J by 0 bases; unmatched bases: 13. The CDR3 bases are TGTGCCAGCAGCCAAAACCCGACGGACAGGACAAGCTCCTACGAGCAGTACTTC. Amino acid sequence: CASSQNPTDRTSSYEQYF. The full variable domain, rest sourced from reference TRBV14 and TRBJ2-7, is EAGVTQFPSHSVIEKGQTVTLRCDPISGHDNLYWYRRVMGKEIKFLLHFVKESKQDESGMPNNRFLAERTGGTYSTLKVQPAELEDSGVYFCASSQNPTDRTSSYEQYFGPGTRLTVT.

This clonotype has just a few counts. The chain carries TRBV14 and TRBJ2-5, with a possible D match to TRBD1 (6 bases). Germline-derived CDR1 and CDR2 are SGHDN and FVKESK. V was cut by 1 base and J by 4 bases, with 13 bases left in between. CDR3 size: 15 residues. The CDR3 bases are TGTGCCAGCAGCCAAGTACAGGGTAGGACAGAGACCCAGTACTTC. Its protein product is CASSQVQGRTETQYF.

DNA for the CDR3: TGTGCCAGCACCATCGATCCTCCGAACACTGAAGCTTTCTTT. It translates to CASTIDPPNTEAFF. The gene calls are TRBV9 and TRBJ1-1; no clear D. The CDR3 is 14 residues long. V lost 6 bases and J lost 1, with 13 bases in between. Germline values: CDR1 SGDLS, CDR2 YYNGEE.

The table lists this clonotype with a few counts. The V and J genes are TRBV5-8 and TRBJ2-1, with D perhaps TRBD2 (6 bases). The CDR3 runs to 17 residues. Germline CDR1 SGHTS, CDR2 YDEGEE. Trimming stripped 4 bases from V and 0 bases from J, with 17 bases between. DNA of the CDR3: TGTGCCAGCAGCCATCCCCCGGACTACCTCTCCTACAATGAGCAGTTCTTC. As protein: CASSHPPDYLSYNEQFF.

The chain uses TRBV6-5 and TRBJ1-3, with 10 nucleotides matching TRBD1. V trimming: 2 bases; J trimming: 2 bases; junction bases outside the gene matches: 9. The CDR3 runs 18 residues. CDR1 MNHEY and CDR2 SVGAGI come from the germline V gene. In DNA, the CDR3 is TGTGCCAGCAGTTACCCGGGGACAGGGGTTATGGCTGGAAACACCATATATTTT. The encoded protein is CASSYPGTGVMAGNTIYF.

The chain has TRBV24-1 and TRBJ2-7, with 7 bases that match TRBD2. J gave up 0 bases and V 4 bases, and 5 bases lay outside the gene matches. The germline CDR1 and CDR2 sequences are KGHDR and SFDVKD. This CDR3 spans 15 amino acids. The CDR3, as DNA: TGTGCCACCAGTGACGGGAGGAGTGCCTCCTACGAGCAGTACTTC. This gives the protein CATSDGRSASYEQYF.

The table lists this clonotype with many counts. The rearrangement links TRBV12-5 to TRBJ2-7; a possible D gene is TRBD1 (6 bases). Trimming removed 0 bases at V and 6 bases at J, with 27 bases between. Germline CDR1 and CDR2: LGHNT and FRNRAP. This CDR3 comprises 19 residues. The CDR3 sequence is CASGLVVSDRRSSEGEQYF. The CDR3 nucleotides are TGTGCTAGTGGTTTGGTAGTTTCAGACAGGAGGTCGTCTGAAGGCGAGCAGTACTTC.

At least ten counts were recorded for this clonotype. V and J are TRBV19 and TRBJ1-5; D is possibly TRBD1 (6 bases). Germline CDR1 LNHDA, CDR2 SQIVND (reference sequence). Trimming left V 6 bases short and J 0 bases short, with 12 bases between. CDR3 length: 15 amino acids. CDR3 protein: CASSPAGVSNQPQHF. The CDR3 DNA is TGTGCCAGTAGCCCAGCAGGGGTTAGCAATCAGCCCCAGCATTTT.

With regard to this clonotype: A read error may explain this, as a much larger clone is one base away. The chain joins TRBV27 to TRBJ1-3, with D hard to call. Germline V gives CDR1 MNHEY, CDR2 SMNVEV (reference sequence). The length of the CDR3 is 12 residues. The CDR3 bases are TGTGCCAGCCGAAACTCTGGAACCACCATATATTTT. It yields the protein CASRNSGTTIYF.

V gene TRBV27 combines with J gene TRBJ2-7, with 9 positions matching TRBD2. Per the germline V gene, CDR1 is MNHEY and CDR2 is SMNVEV (reference sequence). The V segment lost 3 bases and the J segment 3 bases; nucleotides outside the gene matches: 12. CDR3 length equals 17 residues. CDR3: CASSLMGGLASLYEQYF. CDR3 coding DNA: TGTGCCAGCAGTTTGATGGGAGGACTAGCGAGCCTCTACGAGCAGTACTTC.

In this sample, this clonotype turned up a few times. The germline gene is not matched at one end of the junction; a read error may be the cause. The rearrangement uses TRBV29-1 and TRBJ1-1; no firm D call. Germline V gene lookup returns CDR1 SQVTM and CDR2 ANQGSEA. This CDR3 has 12 amino acids. The CDR3 loop is CSALGMATETFF. CDR3 in DNA: TGCAGCGCCCTAGGGATGGCCACTGAAACTTTCTTT.

This clonotype was found once. Possible read error: a much larger clone is one base away. The V call is TRBV12-5, the J call TRBJ1-1; no clear D. Looked up from germline, CDR1 is LGHNT and CDR2 is FRNRAP. This CDR3 contains 13 residues. Trimming pared 1 base from V and 4 bases from J, leaving 7 bases between. This CDR3 is CASGLDSGTEAFF. As DNA, the CDR3 is TGTGCTAGTGGTTTGGACAGTGGCACTGAAGCTTTCTTT. Full variable domain (outside the CDR3, taken from reference TRBV12-5 and TRBJ1-1): DARVTQTPRHKVTEMGQEVTMRCQPILGHNTVFWYRQTMMQGLELLAYFRNRAPLDDSGMPKDRFSAEMPDATLATLKIQPSEPRDSAVYFCASGLDSGTEAFFGQGTRLTVV.

The genes are TRBV5-1 and TRBJ2-3, with 9 bases lining up with TRBD2. The CDR3 has 17 residues. The V gene's germline CDR1 is SGHRS and CDR2 YFSETQ. With V trimmed by 4 bases and J by 2 bases, 11 bases remained unmatched. The CDR3 region is CASSLISGSPATDTQYF. The CDR3 DNA is TGCGCCAGCAGCCTAATTAGCGGGAGCCCAGCCACAGATACGCAGTATTTT. Full variable domain (outside the CDR3, taken from reference TRBV5-1 and TRBJ2-3): KAGVTQTPRYLIKTRGQQVTLSCSPISGHRSVSWYQQTPGQGLQFLFEYFSETQRNKGNFPGRFSGRQFSNSRSEMNVSTLELGDSALYLCASSLISGSPATDTQYFGPGTRLTVL.

Regarding this clonotype: A read error is possible here, since a much larger clone lies one base away. The chain is built from TRBV24-1 and TRBJ2-3; D tentatively reads TRBD1 or TRBD2 (5 bases each). Germline assignment: CDR1 KGHDR and CDR2 SFDVKD. The CDR3 runs 16 residues. The CDR3 loop is CATSDLSFAGTGTQYF. CDR3 bases: TGTGCCACCAGTGATTTGTCTTTCGCGGGCACAGGTACGCAGTATTTT.

In this sample, this clonotype turned up many times. V usage is TRBV2 and J usage is TRBJ2-7, with 8 bases identical to TRBD1. CDR1 and CDR2 (germline): SNHLY, FYNNEI. J lost 4 bases, V lost 3 bases, and 2 bases had no gene match. The CDR3 spans 13 residues. The CDR3 nucleotides read TGTGCCAGCAGTGAGGACAGGGAGTACGAGCAGTACTTC. It specifies CASSEDREYEQYF. Together with reference TRBV2 and TRBJ2-7, the CDR3 gives the full variable domain: EPEVTQTPSHQVTQMGQEVILRCVPISNHLYFYWYRQILGQKVEFLVSFYNNEISEKSEIFDDQFSVERPDGSNFTLKIRSTKLEDSAMYFCASSEDREYEQYFGPGTRLTVT.

This clonotype was detected many times. This chain joins TRBV12-3 or TRBV12-4 and TRBJ1-1; a possible D gene is TRBD1 (5 bases). Trimming shortened V by 3 bases and J by 2 bases, and 13 bases separated the two germline ends. The CDR3 is made up of 15 amino acids. CDR3 region: CASSFRDWRNTEAFF. CDR3 nucleotides: TGTGCCAGCAGTTTTAGGGACTGGCGAAACACTGAAGCTTTCTTT.

Only a few counts were recorded for this clonotype. The chain links TRBV13 to TRBJ2-7; a weak D match, TRBD2 (7 bases). Germline-derived CDR1 and CDR2 are PRHDT and FYEKMQ (reference sequence). CDR3 length: 15 residues. V was shortened by 0 bases and J by 3 bases, with 12 bases between the two germline ends. This chain's CDR3 is CASSLGWGGGYEQYF. CDR3 in DNA: TGTGCCAGCAGCTTAGGGTGGGGGGGCGGCTACGAGCAGTACTTC.

This clonotype showed up just a few times. The V gene is TRBV20-1, the J gene TRBJ1-1, with unresolved D. Germline V gives CDR1 DFQATT, CDR2 SNEGSKA (reference sequence). V lost 5 bases to trimming and J lost 5 bases, with 12 bases between them. This CDR3 contains 12 residues. CDR3 sequence: CSAEGGWTEAFF. The CDR3 DNA is TGCAGTGCTGAGGGTGGTTGGACTGAAGCTTTCTTT.

This chain links TRBV6-2 or TRBV6-3 with TRBJ2-7; 13 bases agree with TRBD2. The CDR3 runs 18 residues. CDR1 is MNHEY, CDR2 SVGEGT, per germline. V was clipped by 2 bases and J by 1 base; unmatched bases: 8. CDR3 nucleotides: TGTGCCAGCAGTTACCCCGCCGGGACTAGCGGGAATTCCTACGAGCAGTACTTC. It specifies CASSYPAGTSGNSYEQYF.

This rearrangement joins TRBV15 to TRBJ2-7; 7 bases map to TRBD2. CDR3 size: 17 residues. Germline V gene lookup returns CDR1 LNHNV and CDR2 YYDKDF (reference sequence). V shed 0 bases, J shed 2 bases, and the junction held 10 bases outside the gene matches. CDR3 in amino acids: CATSRDRGSRGAYEQYF. CDR3 nucleotide sequence: TGTGCCACCAGCAGAGATCGGGGCAGCCGGGGGGCCTACGAGCAGTACTTC.

There are many counts of this clonotype. The chain combines TRBV29-1 with TRBJ1-1; 10 bases align to TRBD1. V lost 7 bases, J lost 0 bases, and 11 bases stayed unmatched. CDR1 is SQVTM, CDR2 ANQGSEA, per germline. The CDR3 extends over 16 amino acids. The CDR3 reads CSAKALDRGMNTEAFF. As DNA, the CDR3 is TGCAGCGCTAAAGCCCTGGACAGGGGGATGAACACTGAAGCTTTCTTT. Filled out from reference TRBV29-1 and TRBJ1-1, the complete variable domain reads SAVISQKPSRDICQRGTSLTIQCQVDSQVTMMFWYRQQPGQSLTLIATANQGSEATYESGFVIDKFPISRPNLTFSTLTVSNMSPEDSSIYLCSAKALDRGMNTEAFFGQGTRLTVV.